Below, 30 T cell receptor beta chains from the same sample are listed, as sequenced in a study of Graves' ophthalmopathy and Graves' hyperthyroidism. Amplification targeted the TCR beta CDR3 regions, with RNA transcripts as the source material. First-round RT-PCR relied on HTBI primers, and a second-round multiplex PCR came next. One entry per CDR3 protein, called by TCRdb with MiXCR from the multiplex PCR reads. This table has some 1.1 million distinct CDR3 sequences, about 38% appearing once. The source material was peripheral blood or thyroid tissue (not recorded which). All receptors come from an adult man with Graves' hyperthyroidism.

This clonotype has a count of ten or more. The chain joins TRBV4-3 to TRBJ1-2; D ambiguous. The CDR3 contains 14 residues. Germline V gene data show CDR1 as LGHNA and CDR2 as YSLEER. V gave up 0 bases and J gave up 7 bases, with 12 bases separating them. For the CDR3, the DNA is TGCGCCAGCAGCCAAGATTGGGTGTTTGGTGGCTACACCTTC. The encoded protein is CASSQDWVFGGYTF.

This clonotype came up many times. The chain links TRBV9 to TRBJ1-4; D is possibly TRBD1 (5 bases). The CDR3 is 13 amino acids. Trimming left V 5 bases short and J 4 bases short, with 9 bases between. CDR1 is SGDLS and CDR2 is YYNGEE in the germline V gene. As DNA, the CDR3 is TGTGCCAGCAGTGTTGGGGGTAATGAAAAACTGTTTTTT. This sequence encodes CASSVGGNEKLFF.

The chain links TRBV13 to TRBJ1-2; TRBD1 agrees at 10 bases. CDR1 and CDR2 (germline): PRHDT, FYEKMQ (reference sequence). CDR3 length equals 16 residues. The ends lost 5 bases at V and 5 bases at J; junction bases unmatched: 11. CDR3 sequence: CASSRAGQGDKYGYTF. The CDR3 nucleotides read TGTGCCAGCAGCAGAGCCGGACAGGGGGATAAATATGGCTACACCTTC.

This clonotype was picked up many times. The chain employs TRBV10-3 and TRBJ2-5, with D uncertain. V was shortened by 8 bases and J by 2 bases, with 9 bases between the two germline ends. The CDR3 covers 12 residues. Germline V lookup: CDR1 ENHRY, CDR2 SYGVKD. The CDR3 sequence is CAISTIQETQYF. The CDR3 DNA is TGTGCCATCTCTACAATACAAGAGACCCAGTACTTC.

The chain employs TRBV12-3 or TRBV12-4 and TRBJ2-7, with TRBD1 as a possible D gene (5 bases). CDR3 size: 14 residues. The ends were cut back, 6 bases at V and 2 bases at J, with 14 bases in the middle. The CDR3 sequence: CASRTQGVTYEQYF. The CDR3, as DNA: TGTGCCAGCAGGACCCAAGGGGTGACCTACGAGCAGTACTTC.

As for this clonotype: Since the CDR3 does not end with the conserved phenylalanine or tryptophan, this likely comes from a read error. Because the CDR3's place on the DNA is in doubt, the DNA is left out and the CDR3 is given as listed by TCRdb. V gene TRBV29-1 combines with J gene TRBJ2-5. CDR1 and CDR2 from the germline V gene are SQVTM and ANQGSEA. The CDR3 region is 12 residues in length, termini included. CDR3 loop: CSVSKGGYTFGS.

Of note for this clonotype: No conserved phenylalanine or tryptophan ends this CDR3, so it is likely a read error. V and J are TRBV28 and TRBJ2-7; TRBD1 aligns across 7 bases. Looked up from germline, CDR1 is MDHEN and CDR2 is SYDVKM. V lost 6 bases, J lost 3 bases, and 8 bases stayed unmatched. The CDR3 sequence is 14 residues long. CDR3 nucleotides: TGTGCCAGCAGACAAGAGGGACAGCTCTACGAGCAGTACCTC. Translation: CASRQEGQLYEQYL.

In this sample, this clonotype turned up a few times. V usage is TRBV30 and J usage is TRBJ2-5, with a tentative D call TRBD2 (5 bases). The CDR3 totals 12 residues. The V and J ends lost 3 bases and 4 bases respectively, with 9 bases between them. CDR1 GTSNPN and CDR2 SVGIG come from the germline V gene (reference sequence). The CDR3 loop reads CAWSTRRETQYF. CDR3 bases: TGTGCCTGGAGCACTAGACGAGAGACCCAGTACTTC.

V and J are TRBV12-3 or TRBV12-4 and TRBJ1-2; perhaps TRBD1 as D (6 bases). The CDR3 totals 14 residues. V shed 3 bases and J shed 8 bases, with 16 bases lying between them. The CDR3 loop is CASSFPQGGVGYTF. The CDR3 DNA sequence: TGTGCCAGCAGTTTCCCCCAAGGGGGAGTCGGCTACACCTTC.

As for this clonotype: A read error may account for a junction end that differs from germline. The rearrangement uses TRBV7-2 and TRBJ2-5; 7 bases are a match to TRBD1. In germline, CDR1 is SGHTA, CDR2 FQGNSA. CDR3 length: 15 amino acids. The DNA of the CDR3 is TGTGCCAGCAGCGGCTCCGGGACAGCCCAAGAGGCCCAGTACTTC. Translating gives CASSGSGTAQEAQYF.

This clonotype has ten or more counts. A read error may produce the germline difference seen at one junction end. The chain combines TRBV7-9 with TRBJ1-1, with TRBD1 matching 7 bases. This CDR3 region has 14 residues. The germline CDR1 and CDR2 sequences are SEHNR and FQNEAQ (reference sequence). The CDR3 bases are TGCGCCAGCAGCCAGCGACAGGGGAACACTGAAGCTTTCTTT. Translated, it gives CASSQRQGNTEAFF.

This clonotype was found a few times. The chain employs TRBV6-5 and TRBJ1-3; TRBD1 might be the D (5 bases). CDR3 length equals 15 residues. V gave up 4 bases and J gave up 0 bases, with 10 bases separating them. Germline assignment: CDR1 MNHEY and CDR2 SVGAGI. The CDR3 region is CASSWGTSSGNTIYF. CDR3 bases: TGTGCCAGCAGTTGGGGGACTAGCTCTGGAAACACCATATATTTT.

The chain uses TRBV2 and TRBJ1-1; the match to TRBD1 covers 8 bases. From germline, CDR1 is SNHLY and CDR2 FYNNEI. V was pared by 7 bases and J by 8 bases, with 9 bases of the junction left unmatched. This CDR3 contains 13 residues. The CDR3 nucleotides are TGTGCCAGCAAGACAGGGGTGAAAATCGAAGCTTTCTTT. This codes for CASKTGVKIEAFF.

This chain's CDR3 is CASSLISGGDGELFF. The DNA of the CDR3 is TGTGCCAGCAGCTTGATTAGCGGGGGTGACGGGGAGCTGTTTTTT. The chain links TRBV9 to TRBJ2-2; the match to TRBD2 covers 9 bases. The ends lost 4 bases at V and 7 bases at J; junction bases unmatched: 8. Germline loops: CDR1 SGDLS, CDR2 YYNGEE. The CDR3 runs to 15 residues.

This clonotype has just a few counts. This chain uses TRBV6-2 or TRBV6-3 with TRBJ1-1; 9 positions agree with TRBD1. Looked up from germline, CDR1 is MNHEY and CDR2 is SVGEGT. With 7 bases clipped from V and 4 bases from J, the junction kept 4 bases outside the gene matches. This CDR3 is 13 amino acids long. The CDR3 DNA follows: TGTGCCAGCAAAGGACAGGGGATCACTGAAGCTTTCTTT. This gives the protein CASKGQGITEAFF.

Comment on this clonotype: A junction boundary mismatches the germline segment, possibly from a read error. The chain carries TRBV7-9 and TRBJ1-2, with D tentatively TRBD1 (5 bases). CDR1 and CDR2 from the germline V gene are SEHNR and FQNEAQ (reference sequence). This CDR3 has 15 residues. Here the CDR3 reads CVSGTLQATNYDYTF. As DNA, the CDR3 is TGTGTCAGCGGAACACTACAGGCCACTAACTATGACTACACCTTC.

This chain connects TRBV20-1 to TRBJ2-5; D not certain. V was trimmed by 1 base and J by 0 bases, leaving 6 bases between them. The CDR3 is made up of 13 amino acids. The germline V gene encodes CDR1 DFQATT and CDR2 SNEGSKA (reference sequence). The CDR3 reads CSARVPYQETQYF. Written as DNA, the CDR3 is TGCAGTGCTAGAGTTCCATACCAAGAGACCCAGTACTTC.

This clonotype has ten or more counts. This chain links TRBV4-3 with TRBJ2-5, with D perhaps being TRBD1 or TRBD2 (5 bases each). V was shortened by 4 bases and J by 3 bases, with 9 bases between the two germline ends. Germline V gives CDR1 LGHNA, CDR2 YSLEER. The CDR3 sequence is 13 residues long. For the CDR3, the DNA is TGCGCCAGCAGCCCCCGAGGGGAAGAGACCCAGTACTTC. It yields the protein CASSPRGEETQYF.

This clonotype was picked up many times. The chain couples TRBV2 to TRBJ1-5; D is unclear. This CDR3 contains 15 residues. V dropped 3 bases and J dropped 5 bases, with 14 bases sitting between them. Germline-derived CDR1 and CDR2 are SNHLY and FYNNEI. CDR3 sequence reads: CASSEVGLIYQPQHF. The CDR3 nucleotides read TGTGCCAGCAGTGAGGTGGGTCTGATCTATCAGCCCCAGCATTTT.

The rearrangement uses TRBV11-3 and TRBJ2-7, with D tentatively TRBD1 (6 bases). V lost 3 bases and J lost 3, with 12 bases in between. Germline V gene data show CDR1 as SGHNT and CDR2 as YENEEA. The CDR3 has 14 residues. CDR3 sequence reads: CASSLVEGDYEQYF. CDR3 DNA: TGTGCCAGCAGCTTGGTTGAGGGGGACTACGAGCAGTACTTC.

In this sample, this clonotype turned up many times. The V gene is TRBV9, the J gene TRBJ1-3, with 10 bases identical to TRBD1. The CDR3 consists of 16 residues. From germline, CDR1 is SGDLS and CDR2 YYNGEE. Losses at the gene ends were 0 bases for V and 11 bases for J; bases not matched to a gene: 11. CDR3 sequence: CASSVAGRDRGYPIYF. The DNA for the CDR3 is TGTGCCAGCAGCGTAGCCGGAAGGGACAGGGGATACCCCATATATTTT.

This clonotype was seen more than once but under ten times. This rearrangement joins TRBV9 to TRBJ1-1; TRBD1 matches at 11 bases. Germline loops: CDR1 SGDLS, CDR2 YYNGEE. The CDR3 is 14 residues long. V gave up 5 bases and J gave up 4 bases; unmatched junction bases: 4. The CDR3 sequence: CASRGTGGGTEAFF. The CDR3 DNA sequence: TGTGCCAGCAGAGGGACAGGGGGTGGCACTGAAGCTTTCTTT.

This rearrangement joins TRBV19 to TRBJ2-7; a possible D gene is TRBD1 (6 bases). The V end was cut by 10 bases, the J end by 0 bases, with 22 bases between. The CDR3 contains 16 residues. The germline V gene has CDR1 LNHDA and CDR2 SQIVND (reference sequence). The CDR3 region has the DNA TGTGCCACCAAACAATATGACAGGAGCCCCTCCTACGAGCAGTACTTC. Amino acids: CATKQYDRSPSYEQYF.

This clonotype was observed many times. The chain uses TRBV29-1 and TRBJ2-7; D may correspond to TRBD1 or TRBD2 (5 bases each). The V end was cut by 6 bases, the J end by 3 bases, with 18 bases between. The CDR3 extends over 14 amino acids. CDR1 and CDR2 (germline): SQVTM, ANQGSEA. In DNA form, the CDR3 reads TGCAGCGTCCCGGGACCCGAGCCCCACTACGAGCAGTACTTC. Its translation: CSVPGPEPHYEQYF.

Comments on this clonotype: This may stem from a read error, because a much larger clone lies one nucleotide away. The chain uses TRBV7-2 and TRBJ2-7, with D possibly matching TRBD2 (6 bases). V shed 6 bases and J shed 3 bases, with 15 bases lying between them. This CDR3 has 14 amino acids. Germline V gene sequence: CDR1 SGHTA, CDR2 FQGNSA. CDR3 nucleotide sequence: TGTGCCAGCAGTTACTCCTACGGGGGCTACGAGCAGTACTTC. Its protein product is CASSYSYGGYEQYF.

Ten or more counts support this clonotype. The rearrangement uses TRBV11-2 and TRBJ2-5; no clear D. This CDR3 is built from 13 residues. V gave up 7 bases and J gave up 5 bases, with 14 bases separating them. CDR1 and CDR2 from the germline V gene are SGHAT and FQNNGV. The CDR3: CASNHHLGETQYF. CDR3 bases: TGTGCCAGCAACCACCACTTAGGCGAGACCCAGTACTTC.

This clonotype was detected many times. J is TRBJ2-7 and V is TRBV29-1; 8 positions agree with TRBD1. The junction had 8 bases not matched to a gene; V was cut back by 6 bases and J by 4 bases. This CDR3 region has 13 residues. Germline CDR1 SQVTM, CDR2 ANQGSEA. For the CDR3, the DNA is TGCAGCGTGGAGACAGGGGCCTTTTACGAGCAGTACTTC. Its protein is CSVETGAFYEQYF.

The CDR3 loop reads CSARIAGDEQYF. The CDR3 DNA reads as TGCAGTGCTAGAATTGCGGGGGACGAGCAGTACTTC. The chain couples TRBV20-1 to TRBJ2-7, with 7 bases aligning to TRBD2. Germline CDR1 reads DFQATT; CDR2 reads SNEGSKA (reference sequence). This CDR3 has 12 residues. V gave up 2 bases and J gave up 5 bases; unmatched junction bases: 3.

This chain uses TRBV27 with TRBJ2-2; possibly TRBD2 for D (6 bases). The V and J ends lost 5 bases and 4 bases respectively, with 14 bases between them. This CDR3 is built from 15 residues. The germline V gene has CDR1 MNHEY and CDR2 SMNVEV (reference sequence). The DNA of the CDR3 is TGTGCCAGCAGTCCCGGGGGTGGTGGCACCGGGGAGCTGTTTTTT. It encodes CASSPGGGGTGELFF.

This clonotype turned up a few times. This rearrangement joins TRBV28 to TRBJ1-2; D unclear. Trimming cost V 6 bases and J 8 bases, with 16 bases left between them. The CDR3 is 13 residues long. CDR1 and CDR2 (germline): MDHEN, SYDVKM. Here the CDR3 reads CASSGPGARGYTF. The CDR3 region has the DNA TGTGCCAGCAGCGGCCCGGGAGCGAGAGGCTACACCTTC.